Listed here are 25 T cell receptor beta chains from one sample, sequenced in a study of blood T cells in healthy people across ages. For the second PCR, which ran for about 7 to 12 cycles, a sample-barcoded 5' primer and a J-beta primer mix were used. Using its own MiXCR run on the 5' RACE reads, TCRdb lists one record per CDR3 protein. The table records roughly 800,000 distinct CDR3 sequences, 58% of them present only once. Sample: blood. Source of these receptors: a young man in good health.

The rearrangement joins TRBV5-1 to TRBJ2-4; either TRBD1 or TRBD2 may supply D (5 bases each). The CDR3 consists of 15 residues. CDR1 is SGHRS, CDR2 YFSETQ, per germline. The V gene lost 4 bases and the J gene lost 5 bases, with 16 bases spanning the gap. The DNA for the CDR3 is TGCGCCAGCAGCCTTATCCGGGACGGAGAAAACATTCAGTACTTC. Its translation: CASSLIRDGENIQYF.

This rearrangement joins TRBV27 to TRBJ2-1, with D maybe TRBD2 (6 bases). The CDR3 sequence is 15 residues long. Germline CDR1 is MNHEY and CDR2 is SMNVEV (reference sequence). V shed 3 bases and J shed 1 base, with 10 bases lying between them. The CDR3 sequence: CASSLGLNSYNEQFF. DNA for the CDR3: TGTGCCAGCAGTTTGGGACTGAATTCCTACAATGAGCAGTTCTTC.

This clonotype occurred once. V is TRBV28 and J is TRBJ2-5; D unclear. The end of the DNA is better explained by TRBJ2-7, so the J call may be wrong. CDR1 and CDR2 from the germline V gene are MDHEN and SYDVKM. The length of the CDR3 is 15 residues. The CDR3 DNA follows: TGTGCCAGCAGTTTTATGGGTCAGGAATCCTACGAGCAGTACTTC. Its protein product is CASSFMGQESYEQYF.

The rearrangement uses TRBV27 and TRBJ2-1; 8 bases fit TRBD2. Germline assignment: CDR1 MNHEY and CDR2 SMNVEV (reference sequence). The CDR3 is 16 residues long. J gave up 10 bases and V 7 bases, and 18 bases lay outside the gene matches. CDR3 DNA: TGTGCCAGCACCTGGAGTAGCGGGGACCACAGGAGGGAGCAGTTCTTC. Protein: CASTWSSGDHRREQFF.

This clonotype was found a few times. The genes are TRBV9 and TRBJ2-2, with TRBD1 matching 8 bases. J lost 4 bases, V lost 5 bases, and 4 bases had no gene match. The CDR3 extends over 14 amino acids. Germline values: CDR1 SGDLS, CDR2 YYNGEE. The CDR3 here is CASRMTGATGELFF. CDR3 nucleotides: TGTGCCAGCAGGATGACAGGGGCCACCGGGGAGCTGTTTTTT.

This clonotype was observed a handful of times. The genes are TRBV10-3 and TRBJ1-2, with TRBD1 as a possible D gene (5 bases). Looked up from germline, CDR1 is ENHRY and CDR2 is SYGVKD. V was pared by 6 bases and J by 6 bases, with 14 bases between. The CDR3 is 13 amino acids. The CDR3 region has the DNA TGTGCCATCAGCCCGGGACTGTGGGATGGCTACACCTTC. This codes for CAISPGLWDGYTF.

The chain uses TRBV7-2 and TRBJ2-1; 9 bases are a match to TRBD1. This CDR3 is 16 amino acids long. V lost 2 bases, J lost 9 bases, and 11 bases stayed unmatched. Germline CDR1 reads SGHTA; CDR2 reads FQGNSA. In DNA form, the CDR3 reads TGTGCCAGCAGCTTATCTACGACAGGGGGGGGAGGTGAGCAGTTCTTC. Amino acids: CASSLSTTGGGGEQFF.

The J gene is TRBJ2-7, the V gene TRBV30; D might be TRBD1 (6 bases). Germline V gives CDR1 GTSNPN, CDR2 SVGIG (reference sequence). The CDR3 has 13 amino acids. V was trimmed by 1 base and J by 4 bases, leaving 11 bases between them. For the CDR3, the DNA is TGTGCCTGGAGTGGACAGGCCACTTACGAGCAGTACTTC. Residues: CAWSGQATYEQYF.

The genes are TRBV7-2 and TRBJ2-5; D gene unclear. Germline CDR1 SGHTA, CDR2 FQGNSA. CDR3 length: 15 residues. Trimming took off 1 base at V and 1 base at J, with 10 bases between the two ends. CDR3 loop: CASSLDTSRQETQYF. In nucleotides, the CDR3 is TGTGCCAGCAGCTTAGATACCTCCCGCCAAGAGACCCAGTACTTC.

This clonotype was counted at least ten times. The CDR3 region is CASSLGPGQGDGSYNSPLHF. CDR3 nucleotide sequence: TGTGCCAGCAGCTTAGGACCGGGACAGGGAGACGGGTCCTATAATTCACCCCTCCACTTT. V gene TRBV7-2 combines with J gene TRBJ1-6; the match to TRBD1 covers 9 bases. The V and J ends lost 1 base and 1 base, in that order; junction bases with no gene match: 11. CDR3 length: 20 residues. Germline V gene lookup returns CDR1 SGHTA and CDR2 FQGNSA.

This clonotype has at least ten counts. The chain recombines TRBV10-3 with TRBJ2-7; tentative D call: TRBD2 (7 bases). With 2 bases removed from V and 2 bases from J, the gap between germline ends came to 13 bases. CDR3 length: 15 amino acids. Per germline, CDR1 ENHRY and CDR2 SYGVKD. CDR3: CAISETSGGPYEQYF. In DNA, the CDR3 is TGTGCCATCAGTGAGACCTCCGGGGGGCCCTACGAGCAGTACTTC.

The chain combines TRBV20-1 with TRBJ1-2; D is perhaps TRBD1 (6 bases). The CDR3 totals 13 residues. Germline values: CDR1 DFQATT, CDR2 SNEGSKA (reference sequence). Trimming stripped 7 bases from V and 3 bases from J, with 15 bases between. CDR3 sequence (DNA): TGCAGTGGTTGGGACACCACCGACTATGGCTACACCTTC. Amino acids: CSGWDTTDYGYTF.

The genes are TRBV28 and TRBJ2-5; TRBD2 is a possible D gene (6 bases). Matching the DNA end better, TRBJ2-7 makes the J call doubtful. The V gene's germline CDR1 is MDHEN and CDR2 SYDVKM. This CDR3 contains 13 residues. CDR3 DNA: TGTGCCAGCAGTCTCGGGACTCAATACGAGCAGTACTTC. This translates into CASSLGTQYEQYF.

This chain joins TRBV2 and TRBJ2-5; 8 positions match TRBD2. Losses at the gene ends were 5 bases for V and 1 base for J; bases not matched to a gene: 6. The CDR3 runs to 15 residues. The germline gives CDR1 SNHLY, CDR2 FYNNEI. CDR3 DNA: TGTGCCAGCAGTTGGAGAGCGGGGGCCCAAGAGACCCAGTACTTC. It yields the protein CASSWRAGAQETQYF.

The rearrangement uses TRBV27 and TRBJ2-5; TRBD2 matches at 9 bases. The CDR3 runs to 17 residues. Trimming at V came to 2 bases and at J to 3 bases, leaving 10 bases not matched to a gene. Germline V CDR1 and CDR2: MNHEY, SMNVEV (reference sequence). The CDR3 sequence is CASSLNTGLAGKETQYF. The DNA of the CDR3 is TGTGCCAGCAGTTTAAACACAGGGCTAGCGGGAAAAGAGACCCAGTACTTC.

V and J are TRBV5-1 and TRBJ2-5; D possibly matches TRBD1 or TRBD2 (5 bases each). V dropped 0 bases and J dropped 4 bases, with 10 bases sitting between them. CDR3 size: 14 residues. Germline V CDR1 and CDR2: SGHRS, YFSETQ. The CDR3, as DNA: TGCGCCAGCAGCTTGGGGGGGATCGGAGAGACCCAGTACTTC. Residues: CASSLGGIGETQYF.

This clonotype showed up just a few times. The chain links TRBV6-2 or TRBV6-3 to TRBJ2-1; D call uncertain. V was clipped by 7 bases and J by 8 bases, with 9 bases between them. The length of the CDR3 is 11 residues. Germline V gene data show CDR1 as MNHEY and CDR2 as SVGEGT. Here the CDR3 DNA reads TGTGCCAGCACCTATCACGATGAGCAGTTCTTC. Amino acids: CASTYHDEQFF.

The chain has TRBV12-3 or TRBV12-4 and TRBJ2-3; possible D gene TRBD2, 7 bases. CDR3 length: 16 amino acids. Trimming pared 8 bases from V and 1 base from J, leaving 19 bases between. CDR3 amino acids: CASRPSGEGGTDTQYF. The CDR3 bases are TGTGCCAGCCGGCCCTCGGGGGAGGGGGGCACAGATACGCAGTATTTT.

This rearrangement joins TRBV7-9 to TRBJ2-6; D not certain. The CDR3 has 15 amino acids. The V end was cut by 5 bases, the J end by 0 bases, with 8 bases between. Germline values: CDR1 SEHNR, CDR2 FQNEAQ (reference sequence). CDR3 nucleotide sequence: TGTGCCAGCAGCCAGTGGGGCTCTGGGGCCAACGTCCTGACTTTC. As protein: CASSQWGSGANVLTF.

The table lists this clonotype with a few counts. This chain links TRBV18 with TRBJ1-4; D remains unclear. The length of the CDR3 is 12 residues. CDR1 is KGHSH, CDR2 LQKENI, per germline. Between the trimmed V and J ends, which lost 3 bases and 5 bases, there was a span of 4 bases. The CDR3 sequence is CASSPTNEKLFF. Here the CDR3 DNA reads TGTGCCAGCTCACCGACGAATGAAAAACTGTTTTTT.

CDR3 in amino acids: CASGTGPRETQYF. The CDR3 DNA reads as TGTGCCAGCGGGACCGGGCCCCGCGAGACCCAGTACTTC. V and J are TRBV27 and TRBJ2-5; either TRBD1 or TRBD2 may supply D (5 bases each). Trimming pared 8 bases from V and 5 bases from J, leaving 15 bases between. The CDR3 is 13 residues long. Looked up from germline, CDR1 is MNHEY and CDR2 is SMNVEV (reference sequence).

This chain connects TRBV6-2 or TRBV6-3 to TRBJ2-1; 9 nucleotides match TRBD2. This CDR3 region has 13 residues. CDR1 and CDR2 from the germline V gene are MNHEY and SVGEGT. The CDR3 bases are TGTACCGGCTCCCCGACTAGCGGCATTGAGCAGTTCTTC. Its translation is CTGSPTSGIEQFF.

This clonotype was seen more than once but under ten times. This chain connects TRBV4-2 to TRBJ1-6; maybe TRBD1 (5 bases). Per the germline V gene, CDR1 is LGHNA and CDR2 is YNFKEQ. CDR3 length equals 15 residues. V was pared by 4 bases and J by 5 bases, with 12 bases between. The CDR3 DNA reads TGTGCCAGCAGCCGGAAGGGGCAGGATAATTCACCCCTCCACTTT. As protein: CASSRKGQDNSPLHF.

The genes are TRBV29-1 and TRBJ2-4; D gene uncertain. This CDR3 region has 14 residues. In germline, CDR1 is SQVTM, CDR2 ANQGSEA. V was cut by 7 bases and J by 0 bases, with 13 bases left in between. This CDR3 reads CSARAGLAKNIQYF. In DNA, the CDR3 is TGCAGCGCACGGGCCGGTTTAGCCAAAAACATTCAGTACTTC.

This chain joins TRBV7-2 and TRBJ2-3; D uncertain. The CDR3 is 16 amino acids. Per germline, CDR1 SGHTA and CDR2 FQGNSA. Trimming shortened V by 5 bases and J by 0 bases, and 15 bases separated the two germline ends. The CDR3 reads CASSLSVGSSTDTQYF. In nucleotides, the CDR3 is TGTGCCAGCAGCCTAAGCGTGGGGTCTAGCACAGATACGCAGTATTTT.